This T cell receptor (beta chain) was recovered during a study of blood T cell repertoires in COVID-19. Assay used: immunoSEQ multiplex PCR; TCRdb lists only in-frame clones, some missing. The sample shows approximately 180,000 clones, 81% of them seen only once. CDR1 is SGHNT, CDR2 YENEEA, per germline. Germline trimming cut 5 bases from V and 1 base from J; bases unmatched to any gene: 3. The CDR3 consists of 14 residues. This TCR came from a woman older than 75 with COVID-19, enrolled during active disease. The sequencing sample was made of peripheral blood. The gene calls are TRBV11-3 and TRBJ2-7; TRBD2 aligns across 9 bases. The CDR3 DNA reads as TGTGCCAGCAGCCCTAGCGGGATTTCCTACGAGCAGTACTTC. This gives the protein CASSPSGISYEQYF.